One and the same sample provided the 15 T cell receptor beta chains below, sequenced in a study of human T cells and chemical hapten exposure. The time point denotes: patch test 1, 2 weeks after DPC sensitization. Treatment specified: therapeutic diphenylcyclopropenone sensitization with weekly scalp DPC. TCRdb re-derived calls from the RACE reads in MiXCR, one entry per CDR3 protein. This table holds tens of thousands of distinct CDR3 sequences, 10% found once. The specimen comprised whole blood, sampled in connection with sensitization to the hapten diphenylcyclopropenone (DPC). Every receptor here comes from a woman between 45 and 65 years old with alopecia areata. Some clones in this sample may be carry-over from other donors' samples.

This clonotype was picked up a small number of times. The chain couples TRBV30 to TRBJ1-5; no clear D gene. Germline CDR1 and CDR2: GTSNPN and SVGIG (reference sequence). This CDR3 comprises 12 residues. V was clipped by 0 bases and J by 1 base, with 1 base between them. DNA of the CDR3: TGTGCCTGGAGTGTAAGCAATCAGCCCCAGCATTTT. This translates into CAWSVSNQPQHF.

This clonotype was seen at least ten times. J is TRBJ1-2 and V is TRBV7-2; tentative D call: TRBD1 (6 bases). Trimming shortened V by 4 bases and J by 8 bases, and 17 bases separated the two germline ends. The CDR3 loop spans 14 amino acids. Germline assignment: CDR1 SGHTA and CDR2 FQGNSA. CDR3: CASSSQEGGYGYTF. CDR3 nucleotides: TGTGCCAGCAGCTCCCAAGAGGGGGGGTACGGCTACACCTTC.

The rearrangement uses TRBV7-3 and TRBJ2-1, with 7 bases identical to TRBD1. V shed 1 base, J shed 3 bases, and the junction held 3 bases outside the gene matches. This CDR3 spans 15 amino acids. CDR1 is SGHTA, CDR2 FQGTGA, per germline. The CDR3 sequence: CASSLKGAGYNEQFF. CDR3 nucleotide sequence: TGTGCCAGCAGCTTAAAGGGGGCCGGCTACAATGAGCAGTTCTTC.

This rearrangement joins TRBV30 to TRBJ1-1, with D possibly being TRBD1 (6 bases). This CDR3 contains 12 residues. Trimming stripped 0 bases from V and 8 bases from J, with 10 bases between. CDR1 is GTSNPN, CDR2 SVGIG, per germline (reference sequence). CDR3 sequence: CAWSVQGPEAFF. DNA for the CDR3: TGTGCCTGGAGTGTACAGGGACCCGAAGCTTTCTTT.

The gene calls are TRBV7-9 and TRBJ2-5, with D unresolved. Germline V gives CDR1 SEHNR, CDR2 FQNEAQ (reference sequence). The CDR3 is 14 residues long. Between the trimmed V and J ends, which lost 0 bases and 4 bases, there was a span of 9 bases. This chain's CDR3 is CASSLAADVETQYF. The CDR3 DNA sequence: TGTGCCAGCAGCTTAGCAGCCGATGTAGAGACCCAGTACTTC.

This clonotype has a handful of counts. The chain carries TRBV29-1 and TRBJ2-1; D ambiguous. CDR3 size: 11 residues. Germline V lookup: CDR1 SQVTM, CDR2 ANQGSEA. The V gene lost 4 bases and the J gene lost 4 bases, with 5 bases spanning the gap. The CDR3 DNA follows: TGCAGCGTTGCCGGGTACAATGAGCAGTTCTTC. This gives the protein CSVAGYNEQFF.

The V gene is TRBV20-1, the J gene TRBJ1-6, with D perhaps TRBD1 (5 bases). This CDR3 comprises 14 residues. The germline V gene encodes CDR1 DFQATT and CDR2 SNEGSKA (reference sequence). The V end lost 2 bases, the J end lost 4 bases, and 9 bases lay between the germline ends. CDR3 bases: TGCAGTGCTAGAAGTGGGGCGTATAATTCACCCCTCCACTTT. Residues: CSARSGAYNSPLHF.

The chain recombines TRBV27 with TRBJ2-2; 7 bases fit TRBD1. Trimming at V came to 5 bases and at J to 5 bases, leaving 11 bases not matched to a gene. This CDR3 region has 16 residues. Germline V lookup: CDR1 MNHEY, CDR2 SMNVEV (reference sequence). CDR3 DNA sequence: TGTGCCAGCAGTAAAGATACCAGGGGGAGTACCGGGGAGCTGTTTTTT. Protein sequence: CASSKDTRGSTGELFF.

The chain joins TRBV6-5 to TRBJ2-2, with 8 positions matching TRBD1. V lost 7 bases to trimming and J lost 5 bases; unmatched junction nucleotides: 12. Germline V CDR1 and CDR2: MNHEY, SVGAGI. CDR3 length: 16 residues. The DNA of the CDR3 is TGTGCCAGCACTCTCATGACAGGGGCGAGGACCGGGGAGCTGTTTTTT. It codes for CASTLMTGARTGELFF.

The V and J genes are TRBV20-1 and TRBJ2-3, with a possible D match to TRBD1 (6 bases). Per germline, CDR1 DFQATT and CDR2 SNEGSKA (reference sequence). The CDR3 extends over 12 amino acids. The V gene lost 4 bases and the J gene lost 2 bases, with 7 bases spanning the gap. The CDR3 bases are TGCAGTGCTACAGGGGACACAGATACGCAGTATTTT. Its protein product is CSATGDTDTQYF.

This chain uses TRBV5-3 with TRBJ2-3; 8 bases are a match to TRBD2. TRBV5-3 is treated as an ORF (open reading frame) with a function not yet certain. The CDR3 loop spans 15 amino acids. V gave up 2 bases and J gave up 5 bases; unmatched junction bases: 7. The CDR3 region has the DNA TGTGCCAGAAGCTTCGGGACTAGAAAAAGAGATACGCAGTATTTT. Translating it yields CARSFGTRKRDTQYF.

This clonotype has a count of ten or more. The CDR3: CASSVAGDDTEAFF. For the CDR3, the DNA is TGTGCCAGCAGTGTGGCAGGGGATGACACTGAAGCTTTCTTT. This chain joins TRBV6-1 and TRBJ1-1, with D possibly TRBD1 on 6 matching bases. The CDR3 contains 14 residues. V gave up 4 bases and J gave up 3 bases, with 12 bases separating them. The germline CDR1 and CDR2 sequences are MNHNS and SASEGT.

This chain uses TRBV20-1 with TRBJ1-6; a weak D match, TRBD1 (5 bases). V was pared by 6 bases and J by 9 bases, with 21 bases between. This CDR3 has 15 amino acids. CDR1 is DFQATT and CDR2 is SNEGSKA in the germline V gene (reference sequence). In nucleotides, the CDR3 is TGCAGTGCACGTAGGGGTCATCTTAGAGGTTCACCCCTCCACTTT. Amino acid sequence: CSARRGHLRGSPLHF.

This clonotype was detected ten times or more. The gene calls are TRBV6-5 and TRBJ1-2; 9 bases agree with TRBD1. V was pared by 4 bases and J by 0 bases, with 3 bases of the junction left unmatched. This CDR3 spans 15 amino acids. The germline V gene encodes CDR1 MNHEY and CDR2 SVGAGI. CDR3 residues: CASSSRQGANYGYTF. Written as DNA, the CDR3 is TGTGCCAGCAGTTCCAGACAGGGGGCTAACTATGGCTACACCTTC.

The genes are TRBV12-3 or TRBV12-4 and TRBJ1-5; no definite D call. The CDR3 runs 13 residues. Trimming left V 3 bases short and J 4 bases short, with 7 bases between. This CDR3 is CASSFGLNQPQHF. Written as DNA, the CDR3 is TGTGCCAGCAGTTTTGGTCTGAATCAGCCCCAGCATTTT.